A single sample is the source of the 8 T cell receptor beta chains below, sequenced in a study of T cell responses to AZD1222 COVID-19 vaccine. The repertoire was sequenced with immunoSEQ multiplex PCR; TCRdb's copy has only in-frame clones and lacks some. Of some 130,000 clones in the sample, about four fifths are singletons; the top ten hold roughly 4.3%. The specimen comprised peripheral blood, sampled on day 0 of AZD1222 vaccination. All receptors come from an adult in good health.

The V call is TRBV2, the J call TRBJ1-4; D unclear. There are 14 residues in the CDR3. Germline values: CDR1 SNHLY, CDR2 FYNNEI. V was shortened by 4 bases and J by 8 bases, with 14 bases between the two germline ends. The CDR3: CASSGGNIGEKLFF. The CDR3 bases are TGTGCCAGCAGTGGCGGGAACATAGGGGAAAAACTGTTTTTT.

On this clone: This sample includes further DNA sequences coding for the same CDR3. This chain connects TRBV7-9 to TRBJ1-5; 8 bases are a match to TRBD1. Per the germline V gene, CDR1 is SEHNR and CDR2 is FQNEAQ (reference sequence). The V and J ends lost 1 base and 4 bases, in that order; junction bases with no gene match: 0. The CDR3 extends over 14 amino acids. CDR3 region: CASSLGTGNQPQHF. DNA of the CDR3: TGTGCCAGCAGCTTAGGGACAGGGAATCAGCCCCAGCATTTT.

The chain recombines TRBV28 with TRBJ2-7; D is perhaps TRBD1 (6 bases). V lost 5 bases, J lost 3 bases, and 11 bases lay in between. The CDR3 loop spans 13 amino acids. The germline V gene encodes CDR1 MDHEN and CDR2 SYDVKM. In DNA, the CDR3 is TGTGCCAGCAGTAAGGGACACTTCTACGAGCAGTACTTC. Translating gives CASSKGHFYEQYF.

The rearrangement links TRBV5-1 to TRBJ1-1, with 8 nucleotides matching TRBD1. The CDR3 spans 12 residues. J was trimmed by 6 bases and V by 4 bases; bases with no gene match: 2. The germline V gene has CDR1 SGHRS and CDR2 YFSETQ. The CDR3 reads CASSQGAAEAFF. DNA of the CDR3: TGCGCCAGCAGCCAGGGGGCGGCTGAAGCTTTCTTT. Looking up the rest from reference TRBV5-1 and TRBJ1-1 gives the full variable domain: KAGVTQTPRYLIKTRGQQVTLSCSPISGHRSVSWYQQTPGQGLQFLFEYFSETQRNKGNFPGRFSGRQFSNSRSEMNVSTLELGDSALYLCASSQGAAEAFFGQGTRLTVV.

This clone was detected a few times. The gene calls are TRBV27 and TRBJ1-3; D remains unclear. Germline V gene lookup returns CDR1 MNHEY and CDR2 SMNVEV (reference sequence). The CDR3 runs to 13 residues. V was cut by 5 bases and J by 0 bases, with 5 bases left in between. In nucleotides, the CDR3 is TGTGCCAGCAGTACAAACTCTGGAAACACCATATATTTT. Protein: CASSTNSGNTIYF.

The chain recombines TRBV2 with TRBJ1-1; D call uncertain. The germline CDR1 and CDR2 sequences are SNHLY and FYNNEI. V was trimmed by 7 bases and J by 2 bases, leaving 11 bases between them. The CDR3 runs 13 residues. The CDR3 spells CASTRTSNTEAFF. The CDR3 DNA sequence: TGTGCCAGCACGAGAACCTCAAACACTGAAGCTTTCTTT.

The chain has TRBV19 and TRBJ1-5; D is ambiguous. Germline assignment: CDR1 LNHDA and CDR2 SQIVND (reference sequence). Trimming stripped 5 bases from V and 1 base from J, with 9 bases between. This CDR3 contains 14 residues. Here the CDR3 reads CASSQRESNQPQHF. The CDR3 nucleotides are TGTGCCAGTAGTCAAAGGGAGAGCAATCAGCCCCAGCATTTT.

This rearrangement joins TRBV2 to TRBJ1-5; D ambiguous. CDR1 and CDR2 (germline): SNHLY, FYNNEI. Trimming shortened V by 2 bases and J by 6 bases, and 14 bases separated the two germline ends. This CDR3 region has 15 residues. DNA for the CDR3: TGTGCCAGCAGTGAATTGGCGACGAGGGTTCAGCCCCAGCATTTT. It yields the protein CASSELATRVQPQHF.